The clone carrying this TCR beta chain was counted a single time. The sample comes from a study of T cell changes during pregnancy in multiple sclerosis. The length of the CDR3 is 15 residues. The V gene end was trimmed by 4 bases and the J gene end by 7 bases; junction bases not matched to a gene: 8. Germline V CDR1 and CDR2: LNHDA, SQIVND (reference sequence). Here immunoSEQ multiplex PCR was the method, and the copy in TCRdb shows in-frame clones only, minus some. The sample lists roughly 38,000 clones, about 91% seen once, with roughly 1.8% in the top ten. The TCR originated in a female donor in good health, enrolled as a control in a pregnancy study. The J gene is TRBJ2-1, the V gene TRBV19; 9 bases line up with TRBD1. The sequences come from CD4+ T cells from peripheral blood mononuclear cells, collected after pregnancy. In DNA form, the CDR3 reads TGTGCCAGTAGTACCACAGGGGGCCAGGGGAATGAGCAGTTCTTC. This codes for CASSTTGGQGNEQFF.